This is a list of T cell receptor beta chains from one sample in a study of T cells after posttransplantation cyclophosphamide. Method: immunoSEQ multiplex PCR; TCRdb's copy keeps in-frame clones and lacks some. The sample shows a few thousand clones, none of them appearing just once. Material: PBMCs, obtained 32 days after allogeneic stem cell transplant with posttransplant cyclophosphamide. Receptors originate from a female patient aged 45 to 65 who received an allogeneic stem cell transplant from a related donor, was CMV-positive, and had no GVHD. Some T cells may have originated in the graft donor. Both conserved end residues are part of each CDR3. The D gene is left open where the match is weak. Each size is how often the clone was seen (once, few, many) or a class if it is expanded.

>many|.|TRBV19|TRBJ2-1
TGTGCCAGTAGTATAGCGGGCTCCTACAATGAGCAGTTCTTC
CASSIAGSYNEQFF
>large|.|TRBV4-3|TRBJ1-4
TGCGCCAGCAGCCGCAGGGTGGGAGCAACTAATGAAAAACTGTTTTTT
CASSRRVGATNEKLFF
>many|.|TRBV29-1|TRBJ2-1
TGCAGCGTTGATGGGCCTGAGCAGTTCTTC
CSVDGPEQFF
>many|.|TRBV6-1|TRBJ1-2
TGTGCCAGCAGTGAAAGGTACTATGGCTACACCTTC
CASSERYYGYTF
>many|.|TRBV6-2/TRBV6-3|TRBJ1-5
TGTGCCAGCAGTTCCGGGGAAAACAATCAGCCCCAGCATTTT
CASSSGENNQPQHF
>medium-sized|.|TRBV5-1|TRBJ1-1
TGCGCCAGCAGCTTATCCGGGGTCTACCGAGGAAGCGCTGAAGCTTTCTTT
CASSLSGVYRGSAEAFF
>medium-sized|TRBD1|TRBV28|TRBJ2-1
TGTGCCAGCAGGTCGGACAGGAACAATGAGCAGTTCTTC
CASRSDRNNEQFF
>medium-sized|.|TRBV2|TRBJ1-1
TGTGCCAGTGCGATAGGTGCCGGGACTGAAGCTTTCTTT
CASAIGAGTEAFF
>medium-sized|.|TRBV18|TRBJ1-1
TGTGCCAGCTCACCTCGAGGGAAGGCAGGGCCCAGGAACACTGAAGCTTTCTTT
CASSPRGKAGPRNTEAFF
>many|.|TRBV5-5|TRBJ1-2
TGTGCCAGCAGCTTGGGACACCAGAACTATGGCTACACCTTC
CASSLGHQNYGYTF
>many|TRBD1|TRBV5-1|TRBJ2-3
TGCGCCAGCAGCCCTTCGACAGGGAGAACAGATACGCAGTATTTT
CASSPSTGRTDTQYF
>medium-sized|TRBD1|TRBV6-2/TRBV6-3|TRBJ2-1
TGTGCCAGCAGTTCCGCCGGACAGGGTCGCAATGAGCAGTTCTTC
CASSSAGQGRNEQFF
>medium-sized|TRBD2|TRBV7-9|TRBJ2-7
TGTGCCAGCAGCCAGACTAGCGGGAGGTCCAGCTCCTACGAGCAGTACTTC
CASSQTSGRSSSYEQYF
>medium-sized|.|TRBV7-2|TRBJ2-1
TGTGCCAGCAGCCTTAGAGACAATGAGCAGTTCTTC
CASSLRDNEQFF
>medium-sized|TRBD1|TRBV2|TRBJ1-1
TGTGCCAGCAAGGGACAGTCGAACACTGAAGCTTTCTTT
CASKGQSNTEAFF
>many|.|TRBV4-2|TRBJ1-2
TGTGCCAGCAGCCCCGGAAAAACCGGGTGGCCCGCTGGCTACACCTTC
CASSPGKTGWPAGYTF